Included here is one T cell receptor beta chain sequence, with context. This CDR3 is 11 amino acids long. CDR1 is MNHNS and CDR2 is SASEGT in the germline V gene. Trimming cost V 4 bases and J 6 bases, with 7 bases left between them. Only in-frame clones appear in the TCRdb table, and some are missing; sequencing was by immunoSEQ multiplex PCR. This sample has almost 700,000 clones, with about 90% found just once. The naive CD8 population came from CD45RO-negative cells selected for CCR7, without terminally differentiated effector memory CD45RA+ cells. These data are taken from a study of shared clonotypes between healthy human individuals.

The sample taken for sequencing was naive CD8+ T cells sorted from blood. The V and J genes are TRBV6-1 and TRBJ2-7; D uncertain. This TCR was sampled from a man aged 25 to 40 in good health. CDR3 sequence (DNA): TGTGCCAGCAGTGTGCAAGGCGAGCAGTACTTC. As protein: CASSVQGEQYF.